The rows below give T cell receptor beta chains drawn from one sample of a study of identifying expanded T cells in peripheral blood. The protocol was immunoSEQ multiplex PCR, while the TCRdb copy is restricted to in-frame clones and leaves out a portion. The data show about 81,000 clones, roughly 89% seen once. Sequencing was carried out using blood. The receptors were gathered from a person aged 18 to 69 in good health. The CDR3 runs from the conserved cysteine through the conserved F or W. A D gene is named only where the DNA matches it firmly. Not all rows give a size; the values are once, few, many and, for expanded clones, a class.

v_call	d_call	clone_size	j_call	cdr3_nt	cdr3_aa
TRBV11-3	TRBD2	.	TRBJ2-1	TGTGCCAGCAGCTTAGAGACTAGCGGCTACAATGAGCAGTTCTTC	CASSLETSGYNEQFF
TRBV6-5	.	.	TRBJ1-4	TGTGCCAGCAGTTACTTTGGGTCTAATGAAAAACTGTTTTTT	CASSYFGSNEKLFF
TRBV19	.	.	TRBJ2-6	TGTGCCAGTAGTATCCGGTCTGGGGCCAACGTCCTGACTTTC	CASSIRSGANVLTF
TRBV18	.	many	TRBJ1-3	TGTGCCAGCTCACCTTTACAGGGATCGGGAAACACCATATATTTT	CASSPLQGSGNTIYF
TRBV28	.	once	TRBJ1-2	TGTGCCAGCAGTGGACAGAATAACTATGGCTACACCTTC	CASSGQNNYGYTF
TRBV25-1	.	large	TRBJ1-1	TGTGCCAGCAGTGAATGGAAGGGGGACACTGAAGCTTTCTTT	CASSEWKGDTEAFF
TRBV7-3	.	.	TRBJ2-7	TGTGCCAGCGGTAAAGGGGAGGCGGTACCCTACGAGCAGTACTTC	CASGKGEAVPYEQYF
TRBV6-5	TRBD1	.	TRBJ2-7	TGTGCCAGCAGTTACGGGACAGGGGACCCCTACGAGCAGTACTTC	CASSYGTGDPYEQYF
TRBV2	.	.	TRBJ2-7	TGTGCCAGCAGTGAATATCGTGGCGAGCAGTACTTC	CASSEYRGEQYF
TRBV6-5	.	.	TRBJ1-5	TGTGCCAGCAAACAAACCGGATATAGCAATCAGCCCCAGCATTTT	CASKQTGYSNQPQHF
TRBV28	.	.	TRBJ1-2	TGTGCCAGCAGTGGGGGCAGTACAGTCGACTATGGCTACACCTTC	CASSGGSTVDYGYTF
TRBV4-3	.	.	TRBJ2-1	TGCGCCAGCAGCCTCGCGGGAAATTACAATGAGCAGTTCTTC	CASSLAGNYNEQFF
TRBV7-2	.	.	TRBJ2-2	TGTGCCAGCAGCCTAGAGTCCACCGGGGAGCTGTTTTTT	CASSLESTGELFF
TRBV9	.	.	TRBJ1-2	TGTGCCAGCAGTCAGAATAGAGGTGGGGGTAGAAACTATGGCTACACCTTC	CASSQNRGGGRNYGYTF
TRBV6-6	.	.	TRBJ1-2	TGTGCCAGCACTACAAGGGGGTCCTATGGCTACACCTTC	CASTTRGSYGYTF
TRBV7-3	.	.	TRBJ2-1	TGTGCCAGCAGCTTAATAGGACTCTACAATGAGCAGTTCTTC	CASSLIGLYNEQFF
TRBV11-3	TRBD1	.	TRBJ2-7	TGTGCCAGCATTGGGGACAGGGGGTACGAGCAGTACTTC	CASIGDRGYEQYF
TRBV5-5	.	.	TRBJ1-2	TGTGCCAGCAGCCGCCTCGACACCGAGGCCTATGGCTACACCTTC	CASSRLDTEAYGYTF
TRBV5-3	TRBD2	.	TRBJ2-2	TGTGCCAGAAGCTTCAGCGGGAGTGGTGACGGGGAGCTGTTTTTT	CARSFSGSGDGELFF